This record concerns one T cell receptor beta chain sequence. The antigen is unknown. The CDR3 has 14 amino acids. The V gene's germline CDR1 is SGDLS and CDR2 YYNGEE. V lost 0 bases to trimming and J lost 3 bases; unmatched junction nucleotides: 2. Libraries were prepared by immunoSEQ multiplex PCR; TCRdb keeps only in-frame clonotypes and omits some of them. The sample carries 130,000 or so clones, around 84% recorded once. These data are taken from a study of T cell responses to AZD1222 COVID-19 vaccine. The wider study: Analysis merged second doses at about 4 or about 12 weeks. Notes on the study in general: Repertoires were obtained only post-peak T cell response. Increases in Spike-specific TCR breadth and depth were seen after two AZD1222 doses. Reportedly, close to half of spike-specific TCRs are directed against unmutated variant regions.

The sequenced sample was peripheral blood, obtained on day 0 of AZD1222 vaccination. The chain combines TRBV9 with TRBJ1-1, with 7 bases that match TRBD1. The TCR comes from an adult in good health. CDR3 sequence reads: CASSVATGDTEAFF. CDR3 coding DNA: TGTGCCAGCAGCGTAGCTACAGGGGACACTGAAGCTTTCTTT. Variable domain in full (rest from reference TRBV9 and TRBJ1-1): DSGVTQTPKHLITATGQRVTLRCSPRSGDLSVYWYQQSLDQGLQFLIQYYNGEERAKGNILERFSAQQFPDLHSELNLSSLELGDSALYFCASSVATGDTEAFFGQGTRLTVV.